This TCR beta chain was obtained from a study of Ad26.COV2.S vaccination and SARS-CoV-2 variants. A note on this clone: Its antigen is still unknown.

Germline V CDR1 and CDR2: MNHEY, SVGAGI. Deletions cut 6 bases from V and 10 bases from J, with 18 bases between. The CDR3 has 14 amino acids. The treatment is: 15 to 20 received Ad26.COV2.S at low or high dose, single or two shots; several received placebo; per-sample allocation not given. Sampling was performed 63 days after the first vaccine or placebo injection. Study results and limitations: Those who received vaccine or placebo ended up with similar non-spike TCR breadth. Total T cell responses were possibly underestimated by TCR breadth and depth analyses.

Repertoires were generated with immunoSEQ multiplex PCR, while TCRdb's copy carries only in-frame clones and drops some. This sample yields approximately 250,000 clones, of which around 88% are seen a single time; 2.9% belongs to the top ten. The sequence derives from a person aged 18-60 years who received the Ad26.COV2.S COVID-19 vaccine or a placebo. Sequencing was performed on peripheral blood, taken in a trial of Ad26.COV2.S vaccine versus placebo. This chain connects TRBV6-5 to TRBJ1-4; tentative D call: TRBD1 (5 bases). CDR3 protein: CASSPLGVGGKLFF. As DNA, the CDR3 is TGTGCCAGCAGCCCGCTGGGTGTGGGGGGAAAACTGTTTTTT.